This T cell receptor beta chain was sequenced for a study of shared clonotypes between healthy human individuals. Healthy and HIV-negative, the adult donors had no recent acute infections or vaccinations. Template amounts of roughly 300 ng DNA, approximately 30,000 T cell genomes, were employed in unsorted PBMC replicate PCRs. TCRdb's copy holds only in-frame clones and misses some; the assay was immunoSEQ multiplex PCR. The table has 500,000 to 650,000 clones, around 80% seen once. The V end lost 7 bases, the J end lost 1 base, and 13 bases lay between the germline ends. Germline V gene sequence: CDR1 MNHNS, CDR2 SASEGT. This CDR3 region has 14 residues.

The V gene is TRBV6-1, the J gene TRBJ1-2; D is unresolved. The source is a middle-aged woman in good health. Some clones in this sample may be carry-over from other donors' samples. The specimen sequenced was PBMCs. CDR3 nucleotide sequence: TGTGCCAGCATTACGGTTCCGGATAACTATGGCTACACCTTC. It specifies CASITVPDNYGYTF.